The next 24 T cell receptor beta chains were all read from a single sample in a study of T cells in Graves' hyperthyroidism and ophthalmopathy. The investigators amplified TCR beta CDR3 regions from RNA transcripts. The TCR CDR3 first-round RT-PCR relied on the HTBI primer set. TCRdb re-called the multiplex PCR reads through MiXCR, storing one row per CDR3 protein. The sample consists of 500,000 to 750,000 distinct CDR3 sequences, 15% to 18% of them appearing once. The specimen sequenced was blood. These receptors all stem from a woman under 40 with Graves' hyperthyroidism.

The chain combines TRBV5-1 with TRBJ1-3; D may be TRBD1 (6 bases). The V end lost 0 bases, the J end lost 6 bases, and 16 bases lay between the germline ends. Germline V gene lookup returns CDR1 SGHRS and CDR2 YFSETQ. The CDR3 sequence is 16 residues long. The CDR3 region is CASSLVGGASENTIYF. DNA of the CDR3: TGCGCCAGCAGCTTGGTGGGGGGCGCGAGTGAAAACACCATATATTTT.

In this sample, this clonotype turned up many times. The chain recombines TRBV20-1 with TRBJ2-7, with 8 bases that match TRBD1. The J segment lost 2 bases and the V segment lost 5 bases, leaving 5 bases of the junction unmatched. Germline V gene data show CDR1 as DFQATT and CDR2 as SNEGSKA (reference sequence). CDR3 size: 13 residues. CDR3 region: CSARPGGTYEQYF. For the CDR3, the DNA is TGCAGTGCTCGGCCAGGGGGCACCTACGAGCAGTACTTC.

This clonotype was detected ten times or more. The chain combines TRBV5-1 with TRBJ2-1; D might be TRBD2 (6 bases). Germline CDR1 reads SGHRS; CDR2 reads YFSETQ. This CDR3 region has 14 residues. The germline V and J ends were trimmed by 5 bases and 2 bases, with 11 bases remaining between them. The CDR3 here is CASRGRGAYNEQFF. CDR3 in DNA: TGCGCCAGCAGGGGACGCGGGGCCTACAATGAGCAGTTCTTC. The full variable domain, in which reference TRBV5-1 and TRBJ2-1 provide the parts outside the CDR3, is KAGVTQTPRYLIKTRGQQVTLSCSPISGHRSVSWYQQTPGQGLQFLFEYFSETQRNKGNFPGRFSGRQFSNSRSEMNVSTLELGDSALYLCASRGRGAYNEQFFGPGTRLTVL.

Only a few counts were recorded for this clonotype. This chain links TRBV19 with TRBJ2-7; TRBD2 matches 8 bases. V lost 5 bases, J lost 5 bases, and 5 bases stayed unmatched. The CDR3 is 13 amino acids. Germline CDR1 LNHDA, CDR2 SQIVND (reference sequence). The CDR3 coding sequence is TGTGCCAGTAGTGGGGGACTAGAGGACGAGCAGTACTTC. Encoded protein: CASSGGLEDEQYF.

This clonotype was observed a few times. This chain joins TRBV20-1 and TRBJ2-3; TRBD2 matches 10 bases. The germline gives CDR1 DFQATT, CDR2 SNEGSKA (reference sequence). The CDR3 consists of 14 residues. V shed 5 bases and J 3 bases; nucleotides not matched to a gene: 5. CDR3 residues: CSAASGSRTDTQYF. As DNA, the CDR3 is TGCAGTGCTGCTAGCGGGAGTAGAACAGATACGCAGTATTTT.

The chain couples TRBV7-2 to TRBJ1-5, with 7 bases that match TRBD1. The CDR3 consists of 15 residues. CDR1 and CDR2 from the germline V gene are SGHTA and FQGNSA. The V segment lost 1 base and the J segment 5 bases; nucleotides outside the gene matches: 5. Here the CDR3 reads CASSLVAGTDQPQHF. The CDR3 coding sequence is TGTGCCAGCAGCTTAGTGGCAGGGACAGATCAGCCCCAGCATTTT. The variable domain in full, completed from reference TRBV7-2 and TRBJ1-5, reads GAGVSQSPSNKVTEKGKDVELRCDPISGHTALYWYRQSLGQGLEFLIYFQGNSAPDKSGLPSDRFSAERTGGSVSTLTIQRTQQEDSAVYLCASSLVAGTDQPQHFGDGTRLSIL.

There are many counts of this clonotype. The chain employs TRBV6-6 and TRBJ2-5; D gene ambiguous. Trimming took off 2 bases at V and 3 bases at J, with 10 bases between the two ends. Germline CDR1 MNHNY, CDR2 SVGAGI (reference sequence). The CDR3 sequence is 14 residues long. This CDR3 is CASSYRAAEETQYF. The DNA of the CDR3 is TGTGCCAGCAGTTACCGGGCAGCCGAAGAGACCCAGTACTTC.

This clonotype occurred a few times. The V call is TRBV20-1, the J call TRBJ2-3, with a weak D call TRBD1 (5 bases). This CDR3 comprises 14 residues. The V end was cut by 3 bases, the J end by 1 base, with 11 bases between. The germline CDR1 and CDR2 sequences are DFQATT and SNEGSKA (reference sequence). CDR3 region: CSASPPRGTDTQYF. CDR3 sequence (DNA): TGCAGTGCTAGCCCGCCCAGGGGCACAGATACGCAGTATTTT.

The chain recombines TRBV5-1 with TRBJ2-1; 8 bases match TRBD2. V trimming: 2 bases; J trimming: 8 bases; junction bases outside the gene matches: 6. Germline CDR1 reads SGHRS; CDR2 reads YFSETQ. The CDR3 runs to 14 residues. CDR3 protein: CASSFTGGQDEQFF. Here the CDR3 DNA reads TGCGCCAGCAGCTTCACGGGAGGGCAAGATGAGCAGTTCTTC.

This clonotype was seen at least ten times. The rearrangement links TRBV27 to TRBJ2-1; D gene uncertain. V was clipped by 5 bases and J by 6 bases, with 17 bases between them. Germline-derived CDR1 and CDR2 are MNHEY and SMNVEV (reference sequence). The CDR3 length is 15 residues. The CDR3 protein is CASSPEERYGNEQFF. CDR3 nucleotide sequence: TGTGCCAGCAGTCCCGAGGAGCGTTACGGCAATGAGCAGTTCTTC.

The V gene is TRBV5-5, the J gene TRBJ2-4; the D gene is possibly TRBD2 (7 bases). V lost 4 bases to trimming and J lost 0 bases, with 11 bases between them. The CDR3 length is 15 residues. Germline CDR1 and CDR2: SGHKS and YYEKEE (reference sequence). CDR3 loop: CASSGGGLAKNIQYF. The CDR3 region has the DNA TGTGCCAGCAGCGGGGGGGGGCTAGCCAAAAACATTCAGTACTTC. Together with reference TRBV5-5 and TRBJ2-4, the CDR3 gives the full variable domain: DAGVTQSPTHLIKTRGQQVTLRCSPISGHKSVSWYQQVLGQGPQFIFQYYEKEERGRGNFPDRFSARQFPNYSSELNVNALLLGDSALYLCASSGGGLAKNIQYFGAGTRLSVL.

This clonotype was counted many times. The chain is built from TRBV14 and TRBJ2-3, with a possible D match to TRBD1 (6 bases). The CDR3 loop spans 17 amino acids. The ends were cut back, 1 base at V and 0 bases at J, with 14 bases in the middle. CDR1 is SGHDN, CDR2 FVKESK, per germline. DNA of the CDR3: TGTGCCAGCAGCCAAGGAAGGGGGACCCTTAGCACAGATACGCAGTATTTT. Translation: CASSQGRGTLSTDTQYF.

The sample holds many counts of this clonotype. This sequence joins TRBV29-1 and TRBJ2-1; maybe TRBD1 (6 bases). CDR1 is SQVTM and CDR2 is ANQGSEA in the germline V gene. This CDR3 region has 13 residues. Trimming stripped 1 base from V and 8 bases from J, with 12 bases between. The CDR3 sequence is CSVEGEGGDEQFF. CDR3 nucleotide sequence: TGCAGCGTTGAAGGGGAAGGGGGAGATGAGCAGTTCTTC.

As concerns this clonotype: One base away lies a much larger clone, so this may be a sequencing read error. The chain has TRBV18 and TRBJ2-7, with unresolved D. Germline lookup yields CDR1 KGHSH and CDR2 LQKENI. This CDR3 region has 12 residues. DNA for the CDR3: TGTGCCGGCTCACCAGAGTCCTACGAGCAGTACTTC. Translation: CAGSPESYEQYF.

In its sample, this clonotype was seen a few times. The V call is TRBV19, the J call TRBJ2-6, with D perhaps matching TRBD2 (5 bases). The germline V and J ends were trimmed by 11 bases and 0 bases, with 17 bases remaining between them. The CDR3 is made up of 16 amino acids. In germline, CDR1 is LNHDA, CDR2 SQIVND (reference sequence). The DNA of the CDR3 is TGTGCCGCATCACGGCGGGCGATCTCTGGGGCCAACGTCCTGACTTTC. As protein: CAASRRAISGANVLTF.

J is TRBJ2-1 and V is TRBV20-1; 12 bases match TRBD2. CDR1 is DFQATT and CDR2 is SNEGSKA in the germline V gene (reference sequence). The CDR3 is made up of 16 amino acids. The V gene end was trimmed by 6 bases and the J gene end by 7 bases; junction bases not matched to a gene: 13. The CDR3 coding sequence is TGCAGTGCCAGGCCAATCGGACTAGCGGGGTTAAATGAGCAGTTCTTC. This sequence encodes CSARPIGLAGLNEQFF.

The chain has TRBV7-9 and TRBJ2-7; D could derive from TRBD1 or TRBD2 (6 bases each). There are 14 residues in the CDR3. CDR1 is SEHNR and CDR2 is FQNEAQ in the germline V gene (reference sequence). V was cut by 4 bases and J by 5 bases, with 15 bases left in between. This CDR3 reads CASSSQGSGDEQYF. In nucleotides, the CDR3 is TGTGCCAGCAGCTCACAGGGTTCGGGAGACGAGCAGTACTTC.

This clonotype has only a few counts. This chain's CDR3 is CSVGVLNTEAFF. CDR3 DNA sequence: TGCAGCGTTGGGGTTTTGAACACTGAAGCTTTCTTT. The J gene is TRBJ1-1, the V gene TRBV29-1; unclear D gene. CDR1 is SQVTM, CDR2 ANQGSEA, per germline. The CDR3 runs to 12 residues. Trimming stripped 4 bases from V and 0 bases from J, with 6 bases between.

V usage is TRBV4-1 and J usage is TRBJ1-5, with D hard to call. Per germline, CDR1 MGHRA and CDR2 YSYEKL. This CDR3 has 14 amino acids. Trimming pared 7 bases from V and 4 bases from J, leaving 14 bases between. The DNA for the CDR3 is TGCGCCAGCACCCACAAGTCCCCTAATCAGCCCCAGCATTTT. The encoded protein is CASTHKSPNQPQHF.

Remarks on this clonotype: A read error may be the cause here, since a much bigger clone is one base away. The final CDR3 position lacks the conserved phenylalanine or tryptophan, pointing to a likely read error. The rearrangement joins TRBV11-1 to TRBJ1-1; no definite D call. Germline V gene sequence: CDR1 SGHAT, CDR2 FQDESV (reference sequence). This CDR3 is 13 amino acids long. V lost 7 bases to trimming and J lost 1 base, with 10 bases between them. The CDR3 region has the DNA TGTGCCAGCAACCTCAAGAGGAACACTGAAGCTTTCTCT. It codes for CASNLKRNTEAFS.

This clonotype was observed a single time. The V and J genes are TRBV12-5 and TRBJ2-1; 8 nucleotides agree with TRBD2. The ends lost 2 bases at V and 8 bases at J; junction bases unmatched: 8. The germline V gene has CDR1 LGHNT and CDR2 FRNRAP. The CDR3 length is 15 residues. The CDR3 DNA is TGTGCTAGTGGTTTGTACCAAGCGGGAGTTTATGAGCAGTTCTTC. Protein product: CASGLYQAGVYEQFF.

This clonotype was recorded at least ten times. This chain uses TRBV28 with TRBJ1-1, with D tentatively TRBD1 (5 bases). The CDR3 length is 15 residues. Germline V gives CDR1 MDHEN, CDR2 SYDVKM. Between the trimmed V and J ends, which lost 6 bases and 1 base, there was a span of 15 bases. The CDR3 sequence: CASRAPGGENTEAFF. The CDR3 bases are TGTGCCAGCAGAGCCCCCGGGGGAGAGAACACTGAAGCTTTCTTT.

This clonotype was detected many times. V is TRBV28 and J is TRBJ2-1; D is perhaps TRBD1 or TRBD2 (5 bases each). The V and J ends lost 2 bases and 12 bases respectively, with 11 bases between them. Germline V lookup: CDR1 MDHEN, CDR2 SYDVKM. The CDR3 has 12 residues. The CDR3 nucleotides are TGTGCCAGCAGTTTAAGGGACGGACCGCAGTTCTTC. Its translation: CASSLRDGPQFF. Combining the CDR3 with reference TRBV28 and TRBJ2-1 gives the whole variable domain DVKVTQSSRYLVKRTGEKVFLECVQDMDHENMFWYRQDPGLGLRLIYFSYDVKMKEKGDIPEGYSVSREKKERFSLILESASTNQTSMYLCASSLRDGPQFFGPGTRLTVL.

Ten or more counts support this clonotype. The chain joins TRBV12-3 or TRBV12-4 to TRBJ2-1; TRBD1 or TRBD2 may be the D gene (7 bases each). This CDR3 region has 16 residues. Trimming stripped 7 bases from V and 6 bases from J, with 22 bases between. The CDR3 sequence: CASTPLRGRAINEQFF. In nucleotides, the CDR3 is TGTGCCAGCACCCCCCTCAGGGGGAGGGCCATCAATGAGCAGTTCTTC.